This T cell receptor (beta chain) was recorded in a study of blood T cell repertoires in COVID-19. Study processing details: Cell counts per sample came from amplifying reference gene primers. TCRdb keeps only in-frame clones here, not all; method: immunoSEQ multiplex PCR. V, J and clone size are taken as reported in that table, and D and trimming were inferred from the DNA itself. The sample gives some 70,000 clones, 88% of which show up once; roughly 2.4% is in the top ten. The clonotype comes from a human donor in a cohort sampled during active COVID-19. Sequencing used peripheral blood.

The CDR3 region has the DNA TGTGCCAGCAGGGCGGACAGGGCGAGGGGGAACACCATATATTTT. Encoded protein: CASRADRARGNTIYF. The J gene is TRBJ1-3, the V gene TRBV2; 8 positions agree with TRBD1. V was pared by 6 bases and J by 7 bases, with 11 bases of the junction left unmatched. This CDR3 has 15 residues. Germline V gene sequence: CDR1 SNHLY, CDR2 FYNNEI.